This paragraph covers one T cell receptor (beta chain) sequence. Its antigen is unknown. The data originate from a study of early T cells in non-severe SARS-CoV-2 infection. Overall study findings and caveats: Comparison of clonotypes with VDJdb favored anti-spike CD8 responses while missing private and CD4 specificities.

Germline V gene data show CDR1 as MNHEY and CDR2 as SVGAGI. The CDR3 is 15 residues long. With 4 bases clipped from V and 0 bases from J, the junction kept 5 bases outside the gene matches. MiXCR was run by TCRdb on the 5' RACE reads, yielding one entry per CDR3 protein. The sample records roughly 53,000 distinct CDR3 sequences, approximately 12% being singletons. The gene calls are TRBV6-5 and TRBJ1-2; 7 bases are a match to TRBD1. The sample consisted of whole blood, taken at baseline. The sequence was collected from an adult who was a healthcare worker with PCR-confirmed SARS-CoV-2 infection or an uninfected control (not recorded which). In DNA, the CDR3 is TGTGCCAGCAGTTTAGGGGGCTTCTCTAACTATGGCTACACCTTC. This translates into CASSLGGFSNYGYTF.